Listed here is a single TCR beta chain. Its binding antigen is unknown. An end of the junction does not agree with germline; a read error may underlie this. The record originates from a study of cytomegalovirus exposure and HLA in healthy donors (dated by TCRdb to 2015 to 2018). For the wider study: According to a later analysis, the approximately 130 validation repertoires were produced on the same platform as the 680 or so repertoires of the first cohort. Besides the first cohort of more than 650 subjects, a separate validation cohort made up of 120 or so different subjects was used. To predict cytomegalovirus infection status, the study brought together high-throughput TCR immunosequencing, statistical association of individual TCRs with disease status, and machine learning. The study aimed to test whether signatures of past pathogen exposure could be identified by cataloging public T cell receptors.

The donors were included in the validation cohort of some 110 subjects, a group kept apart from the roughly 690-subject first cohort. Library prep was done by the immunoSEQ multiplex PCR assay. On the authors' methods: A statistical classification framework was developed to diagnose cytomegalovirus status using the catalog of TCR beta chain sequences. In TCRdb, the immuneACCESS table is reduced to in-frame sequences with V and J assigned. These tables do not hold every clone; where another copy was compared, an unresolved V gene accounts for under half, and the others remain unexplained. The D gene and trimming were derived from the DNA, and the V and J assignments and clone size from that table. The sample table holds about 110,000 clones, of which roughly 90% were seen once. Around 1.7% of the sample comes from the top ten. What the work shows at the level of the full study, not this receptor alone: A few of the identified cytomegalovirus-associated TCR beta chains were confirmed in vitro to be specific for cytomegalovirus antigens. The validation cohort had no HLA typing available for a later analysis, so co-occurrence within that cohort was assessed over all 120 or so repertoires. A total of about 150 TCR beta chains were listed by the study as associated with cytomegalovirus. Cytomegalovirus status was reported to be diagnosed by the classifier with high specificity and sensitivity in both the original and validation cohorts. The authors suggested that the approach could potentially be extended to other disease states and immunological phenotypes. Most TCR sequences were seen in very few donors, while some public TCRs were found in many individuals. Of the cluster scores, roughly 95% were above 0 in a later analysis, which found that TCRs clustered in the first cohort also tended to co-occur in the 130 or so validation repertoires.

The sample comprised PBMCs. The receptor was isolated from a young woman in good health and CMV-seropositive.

The DNA is TGTGCCAGCAGGGAAGACAGATTGACCGGGGAGCTGTTTTTT. This codes for CASREDRLTGELFF. The V and J genes are TRBV2 and TRBJ2-2, with a weak D call of TRBD1 (5 bases match). Taken from cysteine to phenylalanine, the CDR3 has 14 residues. This entry keeps only the CDR3 DNA: 42 bases, framed from base 1. CDR1 and CDR2 (SNHLY, FYNNEI) derive from the germline V gene.